A selection of T cell receptor beta chains follows, all from one sample in a study of cytomegalovirus exposure and HLA in healthy donors. Libraries were prepared by immunoSEQ multiplex PCR; TCRdb keeps only in-frame clonotypes and omits some of them. The table lists some 250,000 clones, about 90% of them singletons. Material: PBMCs. The receptor source for this set is a woman aged 25 to 45 in good health and CMV-seronegative. The CDR3 runs from the conserved cysteine through the conserved F or W. The D gene is left open where the match is weak. Clone size appears in some rows only: once, few, many, or a class for an expanded clone.

CDR3nt | CDR3aa | d_gene | len | j_gene | abundance | v_gene
TGTGCCAGCAGTTTAACTAGCGGGAGCTACGAGCAGTACTTC | CASSLTSGSYEQYF | TRBD2 | 14 | TRBJ2-7 | once | TRBV27
TGTGCCAGCAGGCCCGACAGGGTCAATCAGCCCCAGCATTTT | CASRPDRVNQPQHF | TRBD1 | 14 | TRBJ1-5 | . | TRBV27
TGTGCCAGCAGCAGGAAGGTTACAAGCACAGATACGCAGTATTTT | CASSRKVTSTDTQYF | . | 15 | TRBJ2-3 | . | TRBV5-6
TGCGCCAGCAGCCATGGGACTAGCGGGAGGGCCAACGAGCAGTACTTC | CASSHGTSGRANEQYF | TRBD2 | 16 | TRBJ2-7 | . | TRBV4-1
TGTGCCAGCAGTTTATGGGCAGGGGGGGCTGGGGAGCTGTTTTTT | CASSLWAGGAGELFF | . | 15 | TRBJ2-2 | . | TRBV27
TGCGCCAGCAGCCTGAGTAGCGGTTACGAGCAGTACTTC | CASSLSSGYEQYF | . | 13 | TRBJ2-7 | few | TRBV4-1
TGTGCCAGCAGCTTAGTCATGGAGGGCGAGCAGTACTTC | CASSLVMEGEQYF | . | 13 | TRBJ2-7 | . | TRBV11-2
TGCGCCAGCAGCTTGACTAGCGGCTCGGATACGCAGTATTTT | CASSLTSGSDTQYF | TRBD2 | 14 | TRBJ2-3 | . | TRBV5-1
TGTGCCAGCAGTGGGGACCCAAGTGGCTACGAGCAGTACTTC | CASSGDPSGYEQYF | . | 14 | TRBJ2-7 | . | TRBV6-4
TGCGCCAGCAGCAAGACTAGCGGGCAGACAGATACGCAGTATTTT | CASSKTSGQTDTQYF | TRBD2 | 15 | TRBJ2-3 | . | TRBV4-3
TGTGCCAGCAGTTTAAGGGGCCCCTTAGGGGATGAGCAGTTCTTC | CASSLRGPLGDEQFF | . | 15 | TRBJ2-1 | . | TRBV28
TGTGCCAGCCCTCGTTTGGCTAGCGGTGGCAATGAGCAGTTCTTC | CASPRLASGGNEQFF | TRBD2 | 15 | TRBJ2-1 | . | TRBV6-1
TGTGCCAGCAGTTTACTCCCCTTCTCGACAGGGCCCCTACATTTT | CASSLLPFSTGPLHF | TRBD1 | 15 | TRBJ1-5 | . | TRBV27